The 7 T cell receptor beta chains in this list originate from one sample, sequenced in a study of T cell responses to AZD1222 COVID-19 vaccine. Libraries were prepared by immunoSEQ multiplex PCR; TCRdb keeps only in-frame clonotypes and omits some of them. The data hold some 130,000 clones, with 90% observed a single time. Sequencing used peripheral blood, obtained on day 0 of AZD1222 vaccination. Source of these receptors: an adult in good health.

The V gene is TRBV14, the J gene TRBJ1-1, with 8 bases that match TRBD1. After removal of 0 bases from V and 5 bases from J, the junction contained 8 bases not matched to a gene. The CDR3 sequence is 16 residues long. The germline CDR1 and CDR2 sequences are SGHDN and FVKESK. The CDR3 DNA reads TGTGCCAGCAGCCAAGATGGGCGACAGGGGCGGACTGAAGCTTTCTTT. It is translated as CASSQDGRQGRTEAFF.

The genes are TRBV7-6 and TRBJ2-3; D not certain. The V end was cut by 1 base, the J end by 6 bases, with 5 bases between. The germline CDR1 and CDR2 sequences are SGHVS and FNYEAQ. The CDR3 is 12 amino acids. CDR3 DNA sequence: TGTGCCAGCAGCTTAGGGGTGGATACGCAGTATTTT. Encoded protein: CASSLGVDTQYF.

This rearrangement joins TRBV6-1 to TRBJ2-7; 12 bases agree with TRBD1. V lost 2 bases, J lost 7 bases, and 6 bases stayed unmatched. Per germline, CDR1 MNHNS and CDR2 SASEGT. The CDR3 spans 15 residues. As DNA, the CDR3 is TGTGCCAGCAGTGAACATAGGGACAGGGGGCGGGAGCAGTACTTC. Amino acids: CASSEHRDRGREQYF.

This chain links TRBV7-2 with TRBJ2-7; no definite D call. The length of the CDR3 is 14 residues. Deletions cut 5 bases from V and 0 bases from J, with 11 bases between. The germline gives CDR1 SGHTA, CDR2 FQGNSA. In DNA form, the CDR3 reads TGTGCCAGCAGCCAATCACAGCGCTCCTACGAGCAGTACTTC. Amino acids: CASSQSQRSYEQYF.

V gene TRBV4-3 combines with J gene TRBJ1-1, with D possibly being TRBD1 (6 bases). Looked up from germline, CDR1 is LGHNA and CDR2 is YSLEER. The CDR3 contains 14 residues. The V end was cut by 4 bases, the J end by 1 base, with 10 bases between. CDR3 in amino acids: CASSPGGPNTEAFF. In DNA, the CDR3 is TGCGCCAGCAGCCCCGGGGGCCCGAACACTGAAGCTTTCTTT.

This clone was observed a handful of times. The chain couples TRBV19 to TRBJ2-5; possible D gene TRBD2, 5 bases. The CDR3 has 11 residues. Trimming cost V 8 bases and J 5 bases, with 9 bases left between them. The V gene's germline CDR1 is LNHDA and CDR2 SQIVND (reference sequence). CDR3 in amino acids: CASSRGETQYF. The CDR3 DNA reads TGTGCCAGTTCACGCGGGGAGACCCAGTACTTC.

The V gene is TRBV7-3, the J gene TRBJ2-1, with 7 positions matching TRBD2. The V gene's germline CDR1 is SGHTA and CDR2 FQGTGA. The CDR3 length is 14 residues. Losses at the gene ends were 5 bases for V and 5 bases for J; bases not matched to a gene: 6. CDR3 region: CASSTGLPNNEQFF. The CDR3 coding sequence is TGTGCCAGCAGCACGGGACTACCTAACAATGAGCAGTTCTTC.